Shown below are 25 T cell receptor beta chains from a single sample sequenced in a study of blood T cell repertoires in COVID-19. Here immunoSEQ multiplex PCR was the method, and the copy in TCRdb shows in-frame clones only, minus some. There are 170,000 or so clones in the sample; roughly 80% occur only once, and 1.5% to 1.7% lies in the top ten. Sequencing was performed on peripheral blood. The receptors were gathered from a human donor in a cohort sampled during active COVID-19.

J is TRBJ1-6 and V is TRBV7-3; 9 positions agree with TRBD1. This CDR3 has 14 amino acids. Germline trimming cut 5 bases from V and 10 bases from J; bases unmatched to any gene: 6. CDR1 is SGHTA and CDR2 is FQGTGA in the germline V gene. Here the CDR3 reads CASSPGQGTSPLHF. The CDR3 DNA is TGTGCCAGCAGCCCAGGACAGGGGACCTCACCCCTCCACTTT.

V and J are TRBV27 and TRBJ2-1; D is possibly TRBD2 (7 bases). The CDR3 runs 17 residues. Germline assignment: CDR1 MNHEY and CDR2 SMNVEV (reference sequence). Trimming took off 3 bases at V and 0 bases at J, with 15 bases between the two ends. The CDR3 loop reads CASSFAGAPSSYNEQFF. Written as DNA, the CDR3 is TGTGCCAGCAGTTTCGCGGGGGCACCTTCCTCCTACAATGAGCAGTTCTTC.

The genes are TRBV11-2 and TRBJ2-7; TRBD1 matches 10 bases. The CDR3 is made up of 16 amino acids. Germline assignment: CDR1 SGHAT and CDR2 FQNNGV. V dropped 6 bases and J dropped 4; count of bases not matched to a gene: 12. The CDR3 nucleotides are TGTGCCAGCAGTAGTGGGGCCGGGACAGGGGTGTACGAGCAGTACTTC. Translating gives CASSSGAGTGVYEQYF.

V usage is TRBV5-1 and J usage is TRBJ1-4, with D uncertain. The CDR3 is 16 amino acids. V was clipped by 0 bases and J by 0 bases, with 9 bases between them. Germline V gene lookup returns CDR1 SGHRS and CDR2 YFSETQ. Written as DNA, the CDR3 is TGCGCCAGCAGCTTGGGGCAGTATTCAACTAATGAAAAACTGTTTTTT. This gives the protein CASSLGQYSTNEKLFF.

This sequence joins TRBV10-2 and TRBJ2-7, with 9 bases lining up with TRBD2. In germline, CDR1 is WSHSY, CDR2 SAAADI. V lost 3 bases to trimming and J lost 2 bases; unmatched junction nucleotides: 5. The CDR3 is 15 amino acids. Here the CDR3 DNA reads TGCGCCAGCAGTGACCCAGCGGGAGGCCCCTACGAGCAGTACTTC. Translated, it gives CASSDPAGGPYEQYF.

The CDR3 region is CASSPTILAAGYEQYF. In nucleotides, the CDR3 is TGTGCCAGCAGCCCAACGATTTTAGCGGCAGGATACGAGCAGTACTTC. The chain links TRBV9 to TRBJ2-7, with D perhaps TRBD2 (6 bases). This CDR3 has 16 residues. The V gene lost 4 bases and the J gene lost 4 bases, with 21 bases spanning the gap. In germline, CDR1 is SGDLS, CDR2 YYNGEE. Supplemented by reference TRBV9 and TRBJ2-7, the full variable domain reads DSGVTQTPKHLITATGQRVTLRCSPRSGDLSVYWYQQSLDQGLQFLIQYYNGEERAKGNILERFSAQQFPDLHSELNLSSLELGDSALYFCASSPTILAAGYEQYFGPGTRLTVT.

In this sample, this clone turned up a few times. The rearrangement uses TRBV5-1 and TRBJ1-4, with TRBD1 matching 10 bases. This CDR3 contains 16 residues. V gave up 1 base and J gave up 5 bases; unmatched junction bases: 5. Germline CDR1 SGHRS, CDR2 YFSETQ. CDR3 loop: CASSLLVGQGNEKLFF. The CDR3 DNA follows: TGCGCCAGCAGCTTGTTGGTGGGACAGGGGAATGAAAAACTGTTTTTT.

The CDR3 loop is CASSQDPAGVQDYGYTF. CDR3 nucleotides: TGCGCCAGCAGCCAAGACCCAGCAGGGGTACAGGACTATGGCTACACCTTC. The V and J genes are TRBV4-3 and TRBJ1-2; D might be TRBD1 (6 bases). Trimming shortened V by 0 bases and J by 3 bases, and 17 bases separated the two germline ends. CDR1 is LGHNA and CDR2 is YSLEER in the germline V gene. This CDR3 comprises 17 residues.

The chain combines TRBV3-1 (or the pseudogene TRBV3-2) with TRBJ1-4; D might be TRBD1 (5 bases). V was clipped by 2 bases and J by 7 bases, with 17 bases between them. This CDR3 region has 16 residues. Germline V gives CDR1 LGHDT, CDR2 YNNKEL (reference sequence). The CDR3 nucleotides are TGTGCCAGCAGCCAATTGCGGGACTCGGGTGGTGAAAAACTGTTTTTT. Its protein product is CASSQLRDSGGEKLFF.

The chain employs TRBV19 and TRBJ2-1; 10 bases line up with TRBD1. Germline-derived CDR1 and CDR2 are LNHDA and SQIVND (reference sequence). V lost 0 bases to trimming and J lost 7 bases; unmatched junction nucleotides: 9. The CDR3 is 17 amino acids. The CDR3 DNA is TGTGCCAGTAGTATAGATAGTGGGACAGGGGTAAGGAATGAGCAGTTCTTC. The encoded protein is CASSIDSGTGVRNEQFF.

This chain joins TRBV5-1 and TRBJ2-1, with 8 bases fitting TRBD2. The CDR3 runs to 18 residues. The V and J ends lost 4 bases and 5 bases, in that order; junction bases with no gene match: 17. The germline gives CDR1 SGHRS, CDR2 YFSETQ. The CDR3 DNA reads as TGCGCCAGCAGCCCCGCTATTTGGGCGGGAGGTTCTAACAATGAGCAGTTCTTC. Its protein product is CASSPAIWAGGSNNEQFF.

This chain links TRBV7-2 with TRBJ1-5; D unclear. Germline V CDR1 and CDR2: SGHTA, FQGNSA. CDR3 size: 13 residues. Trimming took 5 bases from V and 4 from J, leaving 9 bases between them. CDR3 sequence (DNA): TGTGCCAGCAGCATAGACCTAAATCAGCCCCAGCATTTT. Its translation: CASSIDLNQPQHF. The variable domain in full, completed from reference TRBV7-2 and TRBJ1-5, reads GAGVSQSPSNKVTEKGKDVELRCDPISGHTALYWYRQSLGQGLEFLIYFQGNSAPDKSGLPSDRFSAERTGGSVSTLTIQRTQQEDSAVYLCASSIDLNQPQHFGDGTRLSIL.

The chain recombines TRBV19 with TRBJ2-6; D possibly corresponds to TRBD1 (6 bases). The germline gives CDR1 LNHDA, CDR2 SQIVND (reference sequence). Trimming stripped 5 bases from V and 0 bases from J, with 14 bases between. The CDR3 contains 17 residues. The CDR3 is CASSYYGQSSGANVLTF. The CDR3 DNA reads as TGTGCCAGTAGTTATTATGGACAGTCCTCTGGGGCCAACGTCCTGACTTTC.

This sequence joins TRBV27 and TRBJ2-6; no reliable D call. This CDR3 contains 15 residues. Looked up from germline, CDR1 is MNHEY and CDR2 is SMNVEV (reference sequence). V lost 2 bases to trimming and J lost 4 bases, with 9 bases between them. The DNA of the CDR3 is TGTGCCAGCAGTTTACCCCCCTTGGGGGCCAACGTCCTGACTTTC. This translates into CASSLPPLGANVLTF.

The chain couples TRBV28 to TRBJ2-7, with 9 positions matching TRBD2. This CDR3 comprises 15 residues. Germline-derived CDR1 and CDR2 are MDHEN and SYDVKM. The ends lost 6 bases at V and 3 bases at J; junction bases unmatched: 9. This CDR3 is CASSSVAGVRYEQYF. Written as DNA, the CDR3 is TGTGCCAGCAGCTCGGTAGCGGGAGTTCGCTACGAGCAGTACTTC.

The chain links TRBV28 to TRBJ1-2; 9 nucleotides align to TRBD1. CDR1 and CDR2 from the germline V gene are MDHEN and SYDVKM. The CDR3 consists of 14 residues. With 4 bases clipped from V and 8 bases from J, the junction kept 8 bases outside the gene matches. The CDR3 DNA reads TGTGCCAGCAGTTCCGGGACAGGGATAGGAGGCTACACCTTC. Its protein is CASSSGTGIGGYTF.

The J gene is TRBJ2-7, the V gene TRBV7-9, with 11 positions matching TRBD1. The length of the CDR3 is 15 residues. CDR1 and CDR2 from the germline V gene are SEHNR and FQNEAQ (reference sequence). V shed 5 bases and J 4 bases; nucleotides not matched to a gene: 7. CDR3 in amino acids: CASSPVGTGGYEQYF. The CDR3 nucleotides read TGTGCCAGCAGCCCGGTAGGGACAGGGGGGTACGAGCAGTACTTC.

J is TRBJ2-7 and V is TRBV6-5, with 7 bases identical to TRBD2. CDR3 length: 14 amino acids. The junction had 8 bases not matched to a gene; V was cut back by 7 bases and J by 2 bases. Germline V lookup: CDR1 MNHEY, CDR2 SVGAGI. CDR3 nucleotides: TGTGCCAGCACTCCGGAGGGAGGGGCCTACGAGCAGTACTTC. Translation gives CASTPEGGAYEQYF.

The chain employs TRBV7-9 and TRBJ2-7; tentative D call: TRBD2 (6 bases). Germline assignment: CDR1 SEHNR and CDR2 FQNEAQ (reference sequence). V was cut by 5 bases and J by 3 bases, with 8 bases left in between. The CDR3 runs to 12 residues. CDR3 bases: TGTGCCAGCAGCCCGGGACTCTACGAGCAGTACTTC. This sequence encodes CASSPGLYEQYF.

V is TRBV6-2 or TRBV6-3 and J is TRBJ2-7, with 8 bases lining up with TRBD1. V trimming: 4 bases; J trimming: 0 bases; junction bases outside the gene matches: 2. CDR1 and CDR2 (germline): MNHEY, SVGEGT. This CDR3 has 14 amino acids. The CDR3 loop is CASSWTGYSYEQYF. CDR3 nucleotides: TGTGCCAGCAGTTGGACAGGGTACTCCTACGAGCAGTACTTC.

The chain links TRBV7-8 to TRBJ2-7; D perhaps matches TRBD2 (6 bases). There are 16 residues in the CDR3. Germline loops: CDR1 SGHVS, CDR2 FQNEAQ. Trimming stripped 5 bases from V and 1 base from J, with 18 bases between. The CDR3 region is CASSRDVQGGSYEQYF. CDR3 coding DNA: TGTGCCAGCAGCCGCGACGTCCAGGGAGGATCCTACGAGCAGTACTTC.

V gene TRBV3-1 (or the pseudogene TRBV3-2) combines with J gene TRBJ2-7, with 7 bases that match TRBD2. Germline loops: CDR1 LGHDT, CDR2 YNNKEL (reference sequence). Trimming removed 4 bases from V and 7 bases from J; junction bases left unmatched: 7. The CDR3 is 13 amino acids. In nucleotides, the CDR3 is TGTGCCAGCAGCCCCCGCGGGAGAGGGGAGCAGTACTTC. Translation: CASSPRGRGEQYF.

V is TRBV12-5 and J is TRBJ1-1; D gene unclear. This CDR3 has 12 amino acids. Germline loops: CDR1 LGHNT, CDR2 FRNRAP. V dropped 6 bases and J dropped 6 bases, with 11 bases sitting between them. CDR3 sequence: CASGREIAEAFF. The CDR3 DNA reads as TGTGCTAGTGGGAGGGAGATCGCTGAAGCTTTCTTT. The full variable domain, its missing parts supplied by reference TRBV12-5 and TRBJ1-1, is DARVTQTPRHKVTEMGQEVTMRCQPILGHNTVFWYRQTMMQGLELLAYFRNRAPLDDSGMPKDRFSAEMPDATLATLKIQPSEPRDSAVYFCASGREIAEAFFGQGTRLTVV.

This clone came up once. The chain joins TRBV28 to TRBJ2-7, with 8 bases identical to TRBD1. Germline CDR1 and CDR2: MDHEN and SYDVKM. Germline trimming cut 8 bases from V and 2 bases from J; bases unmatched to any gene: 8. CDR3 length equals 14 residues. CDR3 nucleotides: TGTGCCAGCGGGGGGACAGGCTCTCCCTACGAGCAGTACTTC. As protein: CASGGTGSPYEQYF. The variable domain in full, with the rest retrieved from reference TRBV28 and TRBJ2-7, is DVKVTQSSRYLVKRTGEKVFLECVQDMDHENMFWYRQDPGLGLRLIYFSYDVKMKEKGDIPEGYSVSREKKERFSLILESASTNQTSMYLCASGGTGSPYEQYFGPGTRLTVT.

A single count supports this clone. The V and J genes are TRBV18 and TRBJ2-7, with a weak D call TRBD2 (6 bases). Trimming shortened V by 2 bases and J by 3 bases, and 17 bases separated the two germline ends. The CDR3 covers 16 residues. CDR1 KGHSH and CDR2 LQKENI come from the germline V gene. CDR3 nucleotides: TGTGCCAGCTCACCAGGGATTGGGGGGATGGGCTACGAGCAGTACTTC. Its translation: CASSPGIGGMGYEQYF.